Listed below are T cell receptor beta chains from one sample, sequenced in a study of T cell responses to AZD1222 COVID-19 vaccine. Assay: immunoSEQ multiplex PCR; the TCRdb copy retains only in-frame clones and omits some. Of about 130,000 clones detected, approximately 88% appear once; the ten largest clones hold around 6%. Sequencing used peripheral blood, obtained on day 0 of AZD1222 vaccination. The receptors were sampled from an adult in good health. CDR3s include the opening cysteine and the closing phenylalanine or tryptophan. A D gene is named only where the DNA matches it firmly. Only part of the rows carry a size: once, few, many, or a class if the clone is expanded.

V gene: TRBV21-1
J gene: TRBJ2-2
clone size: once
D gene: .
CDR3 protein: CASSKERQGPGGELFF
CDR3 DNA: TGTGCCAGCAGCAAAGAACGGCAGGGGCCGGGCGGGGAGCTGTTTTTT

V gene: TRBV11-2
J gene: TRBJ2-2
clone size: .
D gene: .
CDR3 protein: CASSLNPRGRTGELFF
CDR3 DNA: TGTGCCAGCAGCTTAAACCCCCGGGGCAGGACCGGGGAGCTGTTTTTT

V gene: TRBV5-5
J gene: TRBJ2-2
clone size: .
D gene: TRBD2
CDR3 protein: CASSWAAGGDTGELFF
CDR3 DNA: TGTGCCAGCAGCTGGGCGGCGGGGGGCGACACCGGGGAGCTGTTTTTT

V gene: TRBV28
J gene: TRBJ1-5
clone size: .
D gene: .
CDR3 protein: CASIKLDSLYQPQHF
CDR3 DNA: TGTGCCAGCATCAAGCTGGACAGTTTATATCAGCCCCAGCATTTT

V gene: TRBV24-1
J gene: TRBJ1-2
clone size: .
D gene: .
CDR3 protein: CATSDRASGGYTF
CDR3 DNA: TGTGCCACCAGTGACCGGGCCTCGGGTGGCTACACCTTC

V gene: TRBV7-9
J gene: TRBJ2-7
clone size: .
D gene: .
CDR3 protein: CASSRGADFSYEQYF
CDR3 DNA: TGTGCCAGCAGCCGGGGCGCAGACTTCTCCTACGAGCAGTACTTC

V gene: TRBV2
J gene: TRBJ2-7
clone size: .
D gene: .
CDR3 protein: CASTPSSYEQYF
CDR3 DNA: TGTGCCAGCACCCCCAGCTCCTACGAGCAGTACTTC

V gene: TRBV6-5
J gene: TRBJ1-1
clone size: .
D gene: .
CDR3 protein: CASSYTEAFF
CDR3 DNA: TGTGCCAGCAGTTACACTGAAGCTTTCTTT

V gene: TRBV4-1
J gene: TRBJ2-1
clone size: .
D gene: .
CDR3 protein: CASSQDNGNYNEQFF
CDR3 DNA: TGCGCCAGCAGCCAAGACAACGGCAACTACAATGAGCAGTTCTTC

V gene: TRBV7-9
J gene: TRBJ2-1
clone size: .
D gene: TRBD2
CDR3 protein: CASSLGRGKGEQFF
CDR3 DNA: TGTGCCAGCAGCTTAGGGCGGGGGAAGGGTGAGCAGTTCTTC

V gene: TRBV5-4
J gene: TRBJ1-1
clone size: .
D gene: TRBD1
CDR3 protein: CASSSGQGTEAFF
CDR3 DNA: TGTGCCAGCAGCTCGGGACAGGGGACCGAAGCTTTCTTT

V gene: TRBV28
J gene: TRBJ1-1
clone size: .
D gene: .
CDR3 protein: CASSLSRMEAFF
CDR3 DNA: TGTGCCAGCAGTTTATCTAGGATGGAAGCTTTCTTT

V gene: TRBV13
J gene: TRBJ1-4
clone size: .
D gene: .
CDR3 protein: CASSSTAATNEKLFF
CDR3 DNA: TGTGCCAGCAGCTCTACAGCTGCAACTAATGAAAAACTGTTTTTT

V gene: TRBV5-1
J gene: TRBJ2-2
clone size: .
D gene: TRBD2
CDR3 protein: CASSFGASGNLGELFF
CDR3 DNA: TGCGCCAGCAGCTTTGGGGCTAGCGGAAATCTCGGGGAGCTGTTTTTT

V gene: TRBV5-1
J gene: TRBJ1-3
clone size: .
D gene: .
CDR3 protein: CASSLGDPNSGNTIYF
CDR3 DNA: TGCGCCAGCAGCTTGGGGGACCCAAACTCTGGAAACACCATATATTTT

V gene: TRBV3-1/TRBV3-2
J gene: TRBJ2-7
clone size: .
D gene: .
CDR3 protein: CASSQPGPSYEQYF
CDR3 DNA: TGTGCCAGCAGCCAACCGGGACCCTCCTACGAGCAGTACTTC

V gene: TRBV11-2
J gene: TRBJ2-3
clone size: once
D gene: TRBD2
CDR3 protein: CASSAPLAGGSDTQYF
CDR3 DNA: TGTGCCAGCAGCGCTCCACTAGCGGGGGGGTCAGATACGCAGTATTTT

V gene: TRBV27
J gene: TRBJ2-2
clone size: .
D gene: .
CDR3 protein: CASTEVRDPTGELFF
CDR3 DNA: TGTGCCAGCACCGAAGTCCGGGATCCCACCGGGGAGCTGTTTTTT

V gene: TRBV28
J gene: TRBJ1-2
clone size: once
D gene: .
CDR3 protein: CASTLAQLYGYTF
CDR3 DNA: TGTGCCAGCACCCTCGCGCAGCTCTATGGCTACACCTTC

V gene: TRBV5-6
J gene: TRBJ2-3
clone size: .
D gene: TRBD1
CDR3 protein: CASSAGTGGSDTQYF
CDR3 DNA: TGTGCCAGCAGCGCCGGGACAGGGGGTTCAGATACGCAGTATTTT

V gene: TRBV12-5
J gene: TRBJ2-3
clone size: .
D gene: TRBD2
CDR3 protein: CASAPGGGGYTDTQYF
CDR3 DNA: TGTGCTAGTGCGCCCGGTGGGGGAGGGTACACAGATACGCAGTATTTT

V gene: TRBV27
J gene: TRBJ2-1
clone size: .
D gene: TRBD1
CDR3 protein: CASSTYPGGNEQFF
CDR3 DNA: TGTGCCAGCAGTACGTACCCAGGGGGCAATGAGCAGTTCTTC

V gene: TRBV4-1
J gene: TRBJ1-2
clone size: .
D gene: .
CDR3 protein: CASSQADSTNYGYTF
CDR3 DNA: TGCGCCAGCAGCCAAGCGGACAGCACTAACTATGGCTACACCTTC

V gene: TRBV6-1
J gene: TRBJ2-7
clone size: .
D gene: TRBD1
CDR3 protein: CASSDRQGRGSYEQYF
CDR3 DNA: TGTGCCAGCAGTGACCGACAGGGGCGCGGGTCATACGAGCAGTACTTC